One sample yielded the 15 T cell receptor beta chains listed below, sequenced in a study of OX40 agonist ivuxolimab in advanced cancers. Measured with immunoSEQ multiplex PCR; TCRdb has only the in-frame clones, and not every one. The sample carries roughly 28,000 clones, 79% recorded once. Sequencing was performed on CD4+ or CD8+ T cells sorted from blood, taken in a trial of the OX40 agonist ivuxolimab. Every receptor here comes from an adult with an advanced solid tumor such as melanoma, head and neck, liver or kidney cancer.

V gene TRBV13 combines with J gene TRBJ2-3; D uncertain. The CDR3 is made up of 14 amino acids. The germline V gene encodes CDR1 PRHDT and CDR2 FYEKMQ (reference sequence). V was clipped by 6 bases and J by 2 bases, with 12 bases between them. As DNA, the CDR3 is TGTGCCAGCAGTTCCGGGTACCTCACAGATACGCAGTATTTT. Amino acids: CASSSGYLTDTQYF.

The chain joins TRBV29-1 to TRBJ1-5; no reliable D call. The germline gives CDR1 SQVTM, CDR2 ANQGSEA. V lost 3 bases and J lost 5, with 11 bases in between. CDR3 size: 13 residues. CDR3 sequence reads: CSVEIAVDQPQHF. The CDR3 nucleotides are TGCAGCGTTGAGATAGCAGTTGATCAGCCCCAGCATTTT.

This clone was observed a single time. DNA for the CDR3: TGTGCCAGCAGTGTCATGTACCAAGAGACCCAGTACTTC. Residues: CASSVMYQETQYF. This chain joins TRBV2 and TRBJ2-5; unclear D gene. This CDR3 spans 13 amino acids. Germline V gene lookup returns CDR1 SNHLY and CDR2 FYNNEI. V dropped 4 bases and J dropped 0 bases, with 6 bases sitting between them.

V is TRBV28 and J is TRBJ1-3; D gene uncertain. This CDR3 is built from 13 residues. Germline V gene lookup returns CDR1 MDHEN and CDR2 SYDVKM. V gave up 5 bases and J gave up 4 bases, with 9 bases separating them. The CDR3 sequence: CASSLSLGNTIYF. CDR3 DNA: TGTGCCAGCAGTCTAAGCTTAGGAAACACCATATATTTT.

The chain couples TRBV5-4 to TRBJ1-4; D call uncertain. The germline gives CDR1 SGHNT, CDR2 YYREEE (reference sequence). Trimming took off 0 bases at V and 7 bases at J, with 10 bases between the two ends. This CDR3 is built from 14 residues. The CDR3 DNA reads TGTGCCAGCAGCTTGGCCCGTTCTAGTGAAAAACTGTTTTTT. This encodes CASSLARSSEKLFF.

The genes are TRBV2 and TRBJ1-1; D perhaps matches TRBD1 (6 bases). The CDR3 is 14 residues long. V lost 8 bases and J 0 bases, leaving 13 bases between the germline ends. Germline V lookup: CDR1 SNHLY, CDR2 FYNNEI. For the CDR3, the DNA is TGTGCCAGCCTCCCGGACAGCGTGAACACTGAAGCTTTCTTT. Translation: CASLPDSVNTEAFF.

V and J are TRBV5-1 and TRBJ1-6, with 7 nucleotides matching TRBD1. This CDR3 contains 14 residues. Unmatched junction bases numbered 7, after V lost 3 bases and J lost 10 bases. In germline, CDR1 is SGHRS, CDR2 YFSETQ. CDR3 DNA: TGCGCCAGCAGCTACGGGACAGCTAGCTCACCCCTCCACTTT. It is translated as CASSYGTASSPLHF.

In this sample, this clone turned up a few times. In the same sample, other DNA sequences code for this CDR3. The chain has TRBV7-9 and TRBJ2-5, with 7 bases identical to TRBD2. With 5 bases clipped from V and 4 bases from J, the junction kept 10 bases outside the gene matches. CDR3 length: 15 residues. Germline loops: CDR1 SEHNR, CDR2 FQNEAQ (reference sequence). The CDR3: CASSQGWGGRETQYF. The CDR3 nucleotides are TGTGCCAGCAGCCAAGGGTGGGGGGGTCGAGAGACCCAGTACTTC.

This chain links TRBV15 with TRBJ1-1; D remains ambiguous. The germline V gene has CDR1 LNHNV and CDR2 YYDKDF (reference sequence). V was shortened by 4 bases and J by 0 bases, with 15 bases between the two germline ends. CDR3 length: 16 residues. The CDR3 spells CATSTALSQMNTEAFF. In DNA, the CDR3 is TGTGCCACCAGCACGGCACTCTCTCAGATGAACACTGAAGCTTTCTTT.

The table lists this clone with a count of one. Written as DNA, the CDR3 is TGTGCCAGCAGTTTGCCACCGGACAATAGCAATCAGCCCCAGCATTTT. Translating gives CASSLPPDNSNQPQHF. V gene TRBV28 combines with J gene TRBJ1-5; a possible D gene is TRBD1 (5 bases). Trimming shortened V by 3 bases and J by 0 bases, and 12 bases separated the two germline ends. This CDR3 region has 16 residues. The germline V gene has CDR1 MDHEN and CDR2 SYDVKM. The full variable domain, rest sourced from reference TRBV28 and TRBJ1-5, is DVKVTQSSRYLVKRTGEKVFLECVQDMDHENMFWYRQDPGLGLRLIYFSYDVKMKEKGDIPEGYSVSREKKERFSLILESASTNQTSMYLCASSLPPDNSNQPQHFGDGTRLSIL.

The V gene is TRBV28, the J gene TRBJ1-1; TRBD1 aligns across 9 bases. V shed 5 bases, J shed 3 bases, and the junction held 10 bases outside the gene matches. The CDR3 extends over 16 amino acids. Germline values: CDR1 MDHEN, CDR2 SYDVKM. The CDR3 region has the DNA TGTGCCAGCAGTACAGGGGGCAGTAGGAGCGACACTGAAGCTTTCTTT. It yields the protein CASSTGGSRSDTEAFF.

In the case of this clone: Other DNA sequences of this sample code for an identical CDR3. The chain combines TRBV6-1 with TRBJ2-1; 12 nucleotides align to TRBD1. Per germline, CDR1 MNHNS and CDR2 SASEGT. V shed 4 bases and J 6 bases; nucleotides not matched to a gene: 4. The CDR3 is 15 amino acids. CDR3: CASSGGQGAGNEQFF. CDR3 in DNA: TGTGCCAGCAGTGGGGGACAGGGGGCCGGCAATGAGCAGTTCTTC.

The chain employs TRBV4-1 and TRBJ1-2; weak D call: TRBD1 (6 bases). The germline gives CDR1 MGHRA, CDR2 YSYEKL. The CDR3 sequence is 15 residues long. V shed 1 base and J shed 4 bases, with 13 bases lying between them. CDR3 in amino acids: CASSQGTATAYGYTF. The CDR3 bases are TGCGCCAGCAGCCAAGGGACAGCAACCGCCTATGGCTACACCTTC.

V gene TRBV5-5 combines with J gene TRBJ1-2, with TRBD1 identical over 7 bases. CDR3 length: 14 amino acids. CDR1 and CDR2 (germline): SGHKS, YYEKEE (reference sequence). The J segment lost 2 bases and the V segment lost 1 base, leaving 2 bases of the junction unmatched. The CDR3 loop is CASSLLQGNYGYTF. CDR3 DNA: TGTGCCAGCAGCTTGTTACAGGGGAACTATGGCTACACCTTC.

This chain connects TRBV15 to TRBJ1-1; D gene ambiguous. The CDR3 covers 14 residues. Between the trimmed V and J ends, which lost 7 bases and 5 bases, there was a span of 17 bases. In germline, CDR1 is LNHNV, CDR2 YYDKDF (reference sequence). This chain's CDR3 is CATNEGTSRTEAFF. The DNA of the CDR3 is TGTGCCACCAACGAGGGTACGAGTAGGACTGAAGCTTTCTTT.